This note documents a single TCR beta chain sequence. Trimming stripped 2 bases from V and 6 bases from J, with 23 bases between. The CDR3 sequence is 17 residues long. Germline CDR1 is MDHEN and CDR2 is SYDVKM. This sample is part of a study of shared clonotypes between healthy human individuals. The protocol was immunoSEQ multiplex PCR, while the TCRdb copy is restricted to in-frame clones and leaves out a portion. The sample lists 2.3 million or so clones; approximately 93% were seen once. Material: naive CD4+ T cells from PBMCs. The subset denotes: CD45RA+ positively selected. The source is a man between 18 and 29 years old in good health. Some clones in this sample may be carry-over from other donors' samples. J is TRBJ2-7 and V is TRBV28, with D possibly matching TRBD2 (5 bases). CDR3 in DNA: TGTGCCAGCAGTTTAAATTATGTATCGATATGGGCGGGCGAGCAGTACTTC. Its protein is CASSLNYVSIWAGEQYF.